These 9 T cell receptor beta chains share one sample of origin, sequenced in a study of blood T cell repertoires in COVID-19. Clones were read by immunoSEQ multiplex PCR, and TCRdb kept only the in-frame ones, dropping some. The sample shows 200,000 or so clones, around 81% of them seen only once. The sequenced material came from peripheral blood. The receptors derive from a woman between 55 and 75 years old with acute or convalescent COVID-19.

This clone was counted a single time. J is TRBJ2-7 and V is TRBV19, with TRBD1 identical over 10 bases. The length of the CDR3 is 13 residues. Losses at the gene ends were 11 bases for V and 9 bases for J; bases not matched to a gene: 13. Germline CDR1 is LNHDA and CDR2 is SQIVND (reference sequence). CDR3 sequence: CASSRDRGLGQYF. In DNA form, the CDR3 reads TGTGCCTCCAGCCGGGACAGGGGCTTGGGGCAGTACTTC.

The genes are TRBV5-4 and TRBJ2-2; D is uncertain. The CDR3 spans 15 residues. The V end was cut by 0 bases, the J end by 1 base, with 7 bases between. The germline V gene encodes CDR1 SGHNT and CDR2 YYREEE (reference sequence). The CDR3 loop reads CASSLELQNTGELFF. The CDR3 nucleotides read TGTGCCAGCAGCTTGGAACTACAGAACACCGGGGAGCTGTTTTTT.

The chain has TRBV4-1 and TRBJ2-5; D is ambiguous. Germline V gene lookup returns CDR1 MGHRA and CDR2 YSYEKL. Trimming cost V 4 bases and J 3 bases, with 15 bases left between them. The CDR3 spans 15 residues. CDR3 residues: CASSRLSVSEETQYF. Written as DNA, the CDR3 is TGCGCCAGCAGCCGCCTCAGCGTGAGTGAAGAGACCCAGTACTTC.

This clone has a single count. The chain is built from TRBV7-3 and TRBJ1-4, with D tentatively TRBD1 (5 bases). The CDR3 has 19 amino acids. V was cut by 5 bases and J by 0 bases, with 22 bases left in between. Germline assignment: CDR1 SGHTA and CDR2 FQGTGA. The CDR3, as DNA: TGTGCCAGCAGCCTAGTCGGGCAGGGAGGACTTGCAACTAATGAAAAACTGTTTTTT. It codes for CASSLVGQGGLATNEKLFF. Full variable domain (missing parts from reference TRBV7-3 and TRBJ1-4): GAGVSQTPSNKVTEKGKYVELRCDPISGHTALYWYRQSLGQGPEFLIYFQGTGAADDSGLPNDRFFAVRPEGSVSTLKIQRTERGDSAVYLCASSLVGQGGLATNEKLFFGSGTQLSVL.

The chain couples TRBV7-2 to TRBJ1-1, with 8 bases identical to TRBD1. The CDR3 is 15 amino acids. The ends lost 6 bases at V and 5 bases at J; junction bases unmatched: 11. CDR1 is SGHTA and CDR2 is FQGNSA in the germline V gene. CDR3 amino acids: CASRRSSGGWTEAFF. CDR3 DNA: TGTGCCAGCAGACGCAGCTCAGGGGGCTGGACTGAAGCTTTCTTT. The full variable domain, rest sourced from reference TRBV7-2 and TRBJ1-1, is GAGVSQSPSNKVTEKGKDVELRCDPISGHTALYWYRQSLGQGLEFLIYFQGNSAPDKSGLPSDRFSAERTGGSVSTLTIQRTQQEDSAVYLCASRRSSGGWTEAFFGQGTRLTVV.

The chain joins TRBV3-1 (or the pseudogene TRBV3-2) to TRBJ2-7; 12 nucleotides match TRBD2. Trimming took 4 bases from V and 2 from J; bases not matched to a gene: 12. Germline V gives CDR1 LGHDT, CDR2 YNNKEL (reference sequence). The CDR3 has 18 residues. The CDR3 spells CASSPFGLAGGIPYEQYF. In nucleotides, the CDR3 is TGTGCCAGCAGCCCGTTCGGGCTAGCGGGGGGGATACCCTACGAGCAGTACTTC.

The chain recombines TRBV11-2 with TRBJ2-2; 10 nucleotides line up with TRBD2. Per germline, CDR1 SGHAT and CDR2 FQNNGV. The CDR3 length is 16 residues. V trimming: 6 bases; J trimming: 1 base; junction bases outside the gene matches: 5. The CDR3: CASRRSGGENTGELFF. CDR3 coding DNA: TGTGCCAGCAGGCGCAGCGGGGGGGAGAACACCGGGGAGCTGTTTTTT. Variable domain in full (rest from reference TRBV11-2 and TRBJ2-2): EAGVAQSPRYKIIEKRQSVAFWCNPISGHATLYWYQQILGQGPKLLIQFQNNGVVDDSQLPKDRFSAERLKGVDSTLKIQPAKLEDSAVYLCASRRSGGENTGELFFGEGSRLTVL.

This chain uses TRBV6-2 or TRBV6-3 with TRBJ1-4; 9 bases line up with TRBD1. The ends lost 5 bases at V and 13 bases at J; junction bases unmatched: 8. Germline V gene lookup returns CDR1 MNHEY and CDR2 SVGEGT. The CDR3 extends over 13 amino acids. The CDR3 sequence: CASSQQGAGRLFF. In DNA, the CDR3 is TGTGCCAGCAGTCAACAGGGGGCCGGGAGACTGTTTTTT.

The chain is built from TRBV5-4 and TRBJ2-5, with 11 nucleotides matching TRBD1. This CDR3 is built from 16 residues. Looked up from germline, CDR1 is SGHNT and CDR2 is YYREEE (reference sequence). Trimming cost V 2 bases and J 2 bases; bases outside gene matches: 5. Here the CDR3 DNA reads TGTGCCAGCAGCTTAGGACAGGGGGCGGCGCAAGAGACCCAGTACTTC. Protein: CASSLGQGAAQETQYF. Full variable domain (rest looked up from reference TRBV5-4 and TRBJ2-5): ETGVTQSPTHLIKTRGQQVTLRCSSQSGHNTVSWYQQALGQGPQFIFQYYREEENGRGNFPPRFSGLQFPNYSSELNVNALELDDSALYLCASSLGQGAAQETQYFGPGTRLLVL.